This T cell receptor beta chain is drawn from a study of T-cell reconstitution after alpha-beta-depleted transplantation in children. TCRbeta library construction was performed incorporating unique molecular identifiers. TCRdb reprocessed the PCR reads with MiXCR, giving one entry per CDR3 protein. The sample contains around 530,000 distinct CDR3 sequences, approximately 29% of which appear only once. The CDR3 length is 15 residues. Trimming took 6 bases from V and 6 from J; bases not matched to a gene: 11. CDR1 is SGHTA, CDR2 FQGNSA, per germline. This clonotype has a handful of counts. The TCR sequence derives from a human donor who donated a stem cell graft to a child with aplastic anemia. The chain carries TRBV7-2 and TRBJ1-5, with TRBD1 matching 7 bases. This specimen consisted of PBMCs from the stem cell graft donor, obtained from the stem cell graft. CDR3 amino acids: CASSRGTEGGQPQHF. CDR3 coding DNA: TGTGCCAGCAGTCGAGGGACAGAAGGGGGTCAGCCCCAGCATTTT.